These 13 T cell receptor beta chains came from one sample sequenced in a study of vaccination and CD4 T cells after COVID-19 (dated by TCRdb to 2021 to 2024). Libraries were built with PCR. The data were produced on an Illumina iSeq 100. TCR sequencing of DNA from cultured CD4+ T cells used the Oncomine TCR Beta short-read assay at the Johns Hopkins FTIC core. TCRdb trimmed the raw reads at Q25, called clones with MiXCR and kept productive beta chains. Each CDR3 protein appears once, grouped with its most common genes and DNA. This sample is represented by approximately 5,000 distinct CDR3 sequences; approximately 29% of them were singletons. Together, the top ten hold around 21% of the sample. No antigen has been assigned to these receptors. This specimen's treatment or condition label, interpreted: roughly 10-day PBMC culture with coronavirus spike peptide pools or control peptides (ViraFEST assay).

This material consisted of CD4+ T cells from blood, cultured in vitro, taken after SARS-CoV-2 vaccination. Every receptor here comes from a human donor who had recovered from COVID-19.

This clonotype was observed a handful of times. The chain couples TRBV6-1 to TRBJ1-2; TRBD1 agrees at 10 bases. The CDR3 has 14 residues. The ends lost 7 bases at V and 6 bases at J; junction bases unmatched: 8. Germline values: CDR1 MNHNS, CDR2 SASEGT. The CDR3 reads CASNVGQGFNGYTF. The CDR3 DNA sequence: TGTGCCAGCAATGTGGGACAGGGGTTTAATGGCTACACCTTC.

J is TRBJ2-6 and V is TRBV19; D remains unclear. Germline-derived CDR1 and CDR2 are LNHDA and SQIVND (reference sequence). V dropped 9 bases and J dropped 0 bases, with 12 bases sitting between them. The CDR3 spans 15 residues. The CDR3 here is CASTQQYSGANVLTF. CDR3 in DNA: TGTGCCAGCACGCAGCAGTACTCTGGGGCCAACGTCCTGACTTTC.

This clonotype was detected a few times. V usage is TRBV7-9 and J usage is TRBJ1-6; D gene uncertain. Germline CDR1 reads SEHNR; CDR2 reads FQNEAQ (reference sequence). Trimming took 4 bases from V and 6 from J, leaving 16 bases between them. This CDR3 spans 16 amino acids. CDR3 in amino acids: CASSSITGIVNSPLHF. The CDR3 nucleotides read TGTGCCAGCAGCTCTATCACGGGGATAGTTAATTCACCCCTCCACTTT.

The CDR3, as DNA: TGTGCCAGCAGTTTTCAGGGAGGGTCCCGATCTCGAGAGACCCAGTACTTC. Amino acid sequence: CASSFQGGSRSRETQYF. The V gene is TRBV28, the J gene TRBJ2-5; 7 nucleotides align to TRBD2. CDR1 is MDHEN and CDR2 is SYDVKM in the germline V gene. Unmatched junction bases numbered 14, after V lost 3 bases and J lost 4 bases. The CDR3 is 17 residues long.

This clonotype was seen only a few times. V gene TRBV4-2 combines with J gene TRBJ2-7, with D perhaps matching TRBD1 (5 bases). The germline V gene encodes CDR1 LGHNA and CDR2 YNFKEQ. The CDR3 is 14 residues long. V dropped 4 bases and J dropped 1 base, with 11 bases sitting between them. The CDR3 sequence is CASSPRVNSYEQYF. The DNA of the CDR3 is TGTGCCAGCAGCCCCAGGGTTAATTCCTACGAGCAGTACTTC.

In this sample, this clonotype turned up a few times. The chain carries TRBV10-3 and TRBJ2-7; 11 positions match TRBD2. The CDR3 sequence is 14 residues long. From germline, CDR1 is ENHRY and CDR2 SYGVKD. Germline trimming cut 6 bases from V and 3 bases from J; bases unmatched to any gene: 4. The CDR3 DNA sequence: TGTGCCATCAGGGAAGGACTAGCGGGCTACGAGCAGTACTTC. It translates to CAIREGLAGYEQYF.

By sample fraction, this clonotype is medium-sized. The J gene is TRBJ2-3, the V gene TRBV20-1; either TRBD1 or TRBD2 may supply D (5 bases each). Germline-derived CDR1 and CDR2 are DFQATT and SNEGSKA (reference sequence). Between the trimmed V and J ends, which lost 5 bases and 7 bases, there was a span of 19 bases. This CDR3 contains 14 residues. The CDR3 protein is CSAQGPTTAYTQYF. The CDR3 DNA reads as TGCAGTGCTCAGGGACCGACGACCGCTTATACGCAGTATTTT.

This clonotype was counted between two and nine times. This sequence joins TRBV7-8 and TRBJ2-1; 11 bases map to TRBD2. The CDR3 sequence is 14 residues long. The V segment lost 0 bases and the J segment 15 bases; nucleotides outside the gene matches: 7. Germline V lookup: CDR1 SGHVS, CDR2 FQNEAQ. This chain's CDR3 is CASSLASTSGTGFF. CDR3 DNA sequence: TGTGCCAGCAGCTTAGCGTCGACTAGCGGGACGGGGTTCTTC.

This clonotype was seen only a few times. The rearrangement links TRBV28 to TRBJ1-5; D not certain. Looked up from germline, CDR1 is MDHEN and CDR2 is SYDVKM. V lost 9 bases to trimming and J lost 2 bases, with 17 bases between them. The CDR3 has 15 residues. This chain's CDR3 is CASGPGSHGNQPQHF. The DNA for the CDR3 is TGTGCCAGTGGCCCGGGGTCTCATGGCAATCAGCCCCAGCATTTT. Together with reference TRBV28 and TRBJ1-5, the CDR3 gives the full variable domain: DVKVTQSSRYLVKRTGEKVFLECVQDMDHENMFWYRQDPGLGLRLIYFSYDVKMKEKGDIPEGYSVSREKKERFSLILESASTNQTSMYLCASGPGSHGNQPQHFGDGTRLSIL.

This chain joins TRBV7-2 and TRBJ2-1, with TRBD2 identical over 8 bases. CDR1 and CDR2 from the germline V gene are SGHTA and FQGNSA. V trimming: 2 bases; J trimming: 10 bases; junction bases outside the gene matches: 7. CDR3 size: 14 residues. DNA for the CDR3: TGTGCCAGCAGCTTACACGGGAGGGTGCAGGAGCAGTTCTTC. It is translated as CASSLHGRVQEQFF.

V is TRBV27 and J is TRBJ2-4; weak D call: TRBD2 (5 bases). Germline CDR1 is MNHEY and CDR2 is SMNVEV (reference sequence). V gave up 2 bases and J gave up 11 bases, with 16 bases separating them. The CDR3 has 14 amino acids. The CDR3 sequence is CASSLTWPEGLQYF. In nucleotides, the CDR3 is TGTGCCAGCAGTTTAACATGGCCCGAGGGCCTTCAGTACTTC.

V is TRBV7-2 and J is TRBJ2-1; the D is unclear. Germline V gives CDR1 SGHTA, CDR2 FQGNSA. The CDR3 runs 12 residues. V gave up 3 bases and J gave up 8 bases, with 8 bases separating them. The CDR3 protein is CASSFWADEQFF. The CDR3 DNA reads as TGTGCCAGCAGCTTTTGGGCAGATGAGCAGTTCTTC.

The chain uses TRBV4-2 and TRBJ2-6; D gene ambiguous. The CDR3 length is 16 residues. V was pared by 0 bases and J by 2 bases, with 8 bases between. CDR1 is LGHNA and CDR2 is YNFKEQ in the germline V gene. CDR3 in amino acids: CASSQEGLPGANVLTF. CDR3 DNA sequence: TGTGCCAGCAGCCAAGAAGGGCTTCCTGGGGCCAACGTCCTGACTTTC.